This T cell receptor beta chain was sequenced for a study of blood T cell repertoires in COVID-19. This clone was seen a few times. This table comes from immunoSEQ multiplex PCR, and its TCRdb copy is limited to in-frame clones, with some not included. Of about 210,000 clones in the sample, over 70% were seen once. V shed 4 bases, J shed 5 bases, and the junction held 7 bases outside the gene matches. Germline loops: CDR1 SGHVS, CDR2 FQNEAQ. The CDR3 runs 16 residues. The sequence came from a man aged 45 to 65 with active or convalescent COVID-19. Sequenced sample: peripheral blood. This chain connects TRBV7-8 to TRBJ2-3, with 12 bases matching TRBD1. CDR3 nucleotides: TGTGCCAGCAGCTCCAGGGACAGGGGGCAGGGAGATACGCAGTATTTT. Translating it yields CASSSRDRGQGDTQYF. Using reference TRBV7-8 and TRBJ2-3 for the parts outside the CDR3, the full variable domain is GAGVSQSPRYKVAKRGQDVALRCDPISGHVSLFWYQQALGQGPEFLTYFQNEAQLDKSGLPSDRFFAERPEGSVSTLKIQRTQQEDSAVYLCASSSRDRGQGDTQYFGPGTRLTVL.